The entry that follows covers one TCR beta chain sequence. The CDR3 loop spans 17 amino acids. Those enrolled, adults aged roughly 18 to 89 years, came from roughly 22 US areas. The entry originates in a study of blood T cell repertoires in COVID-19. TCRdb's copy holds only in-frame clones and misses some; the assay was immunoSEQ multiplex PCR. The sample consists of roughly 250,000 clones, more than 75% of them appearing once. The receptor was isolated from a woman aged 35 to 49 with acute COVID-19. V usage is TRBV21-1 and J usage is TRBJ1-4; the table's D call, TRBD1, has no DNA check behind it. TRBV21-1 is marked as a pseudogene. The sequencing sample was made of PBMCs or T cells enriched from blood (not recorded which). CDR3 loop: CASRPPGQGLDDEKLFF. CDR3 DNA: TGTGCCAGCAGGCCCCCGGGACAGGGACTTGATGATGAAAAACTGTTTTTT.